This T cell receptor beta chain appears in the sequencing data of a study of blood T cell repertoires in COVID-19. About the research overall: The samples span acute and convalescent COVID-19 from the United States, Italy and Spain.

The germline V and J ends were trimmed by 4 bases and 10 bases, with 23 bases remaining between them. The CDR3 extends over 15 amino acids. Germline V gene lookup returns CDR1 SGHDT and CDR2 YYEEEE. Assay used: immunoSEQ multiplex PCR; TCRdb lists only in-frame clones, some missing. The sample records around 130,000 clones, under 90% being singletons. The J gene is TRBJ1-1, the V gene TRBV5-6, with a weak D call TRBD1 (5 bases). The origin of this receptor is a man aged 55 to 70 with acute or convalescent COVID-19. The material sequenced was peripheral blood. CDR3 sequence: CASSRRGMASVLAFF. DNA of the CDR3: TGTGCCAGCAGCAGGAGGGGTATGGCCTCGGTGTTAGCTTTCTTT.